Listed here are 5 T cell receptor beta chains from one sample, sequenced in a study of blood T cell repertoires in COVID-19. Data came from immunoSEQ multiplex PCR; TCRdb stores just in-frame clones and leaves some out. The data show 200,000 to 250,000 clones, roughly four fifths seen once. Sequencing used PBMCs or T cells enriched from blood (not recorded which). The source is a woman aged 40-49 years with acute COVID-19.

This clone was seen more than once but under ten times. The V and J genes are TRBV9 and TRBJ2-3; 14 bases line up with TRBD2. The V segment lost 5 bases and the J segment 1 base; nucleotides outside the gene matches: 15. Germline V gives CDR1 SGDLS, CDR2 YYNGEE. The CDR3 consists of 20 residues. The CDR3 bases are TGTGCCAGCAGTCGTAGGGGGGGACTAGCGGGAGATGATCGCACAGATACGCAGTATTTT. This codes for CASSRRGGLAGDDRTDTQYF.

J is TRBJ2-3 and V is TRBV9, with D possibly being TRBD2 (6 bases). The CDR3 extends over 14 amino acids. Per the germline V gene, CDR1 is SGDLS and CDR2 is YYNGEE. V gave up 4 bases and J gave up 4 bases, with 13 bases separating them. The CDR3 here is CASSPGVGSDTQYF. In nucleotides, the CDR3 is TGTGCCAGCAGCCCGGGGGTGGGGTCAGATACGCAGTATTTT.

The chain has TRBV5-1 and TRBJ2-5; TRBD1 matches at 7 bases. J gave up 4 bases and V 3 bases, and 9 bases lay outside the gene matches. The CDR3 has 15 amino acids. Germline V gene lookup returns CDR1 SGHRS and CDR2 YFSETQ. CDR3 DNA sequence: TGCGCCAGCAGCTACTACAGGGGTCCAGGAGAGACCCAGTACTTC. Translation: CASSYYRGPGETQYF.

V usage is TRBV6-5 and J usage is TRBJ1-1; D is ambiguous. Between the trimmed V and J ends, which lost 6 bases and 5 bases, there was a span of 16 bases. CDR1 MNHEY and CDR2 SVGAGI come from the germline V gene. CDR3 length equals 14 residues. The CDR3 loop is CASRVSRQRTEAFF. CDR3 DNA sequence: TGTGCCAGCAGAGTATCGAGGCAGCGGACTGAAGCTTTCTTT.

The chain combines TRBV28 with TRBJ2-7; the match to TRBD2 covers 7 bases. Germline lookup yields CDR1 MDHEN and CDR2 SYDVKM. The CDR3 is 15 amino acids. Unmatched junction bases numbered 9, after V lost 3 bases and J lost 4 bases. CDR3 residues: CASSLRGLLFYEQYF. CDR3 DNA sequence: TGTGCCAGCAGTTTGCGGGGACTACTTTTTTACGAGCAGTACTTC. The variable domain in full, completed from reference TRBV28 and TRBJ2-7, reads DVKVTQSSRYLVKRTGEKVFLECVQDMDHENMFWYRQDPGLGLRLIYFSYDVKMKEKGDIPEGYSVSREKKERFSLILESASTNQTSMYLCASSLRGLLFYEQYFGPGTRLTVT.